These 10 T cell receptor beta chains share one sample of origin, sequenced in a study of response to subunit inactivated influenza vaccine. TCRdb redid the calling of the RT-PCR reads with MiXCR, one entry per CDR3 protein. The table shows hundreds of thousands of distinct CDR3 sequences, with 16% occurring only once. The source material was CD4+ T cells sorted from PBMCs, sampled less than 30 months after vaccination. The receptors come from a man aged 50 to 69 who received an inactivated influenza vaccine.

This clonotype was picked up a small number of times. The chain couples TRBV11-2 to TRBJ1-2; 7 bases fit TRBD1. V trimming: 6 bases; J trimming: 2 bases; junction bases outside the gene matches: 6. CDR3 length: 14 residues. Germline CDR1 is SGHAT and CDR2 is FQNNGV. The CDR3 spells CASRRQGTNYGYTF. In nucleotides, the CDR3 is TGTGCCAGCAGACGACAGGGAACCAACTATGGCTACACCTTC.

The chain recombines TRBV5-6 with TRBJ2-7; perhaps TRBD1 as D (6 bases). V was shortened by 4 bases and J by 5 bases, with 13 bases between the two germline ends. The germline gives CDR1 SGHDT, CDR2 YYEEEE. The CDR3 spans 13 residues. The CDR3, as DNA: TGTGCCAGCAGCGTATACAGGGCTCACGAGCAGTACTTC. Protein sequence: CASSVYRAHEQYF.

This clonotype was recorded at least ten times. The chain combines TRBV6-2 or TRBV6-3 with TRBJ2-3, with 11 bases fitting TRBD2. V was pared by 3 bases and J by 6 bases, with 20 bases of the junction left unmatched. The CDR3 runs 20 residues. CDR1 is MNHEY, CDR2 SVGEGT, per germline. As DNA, the CDR3 is TGTGCCAGCAGTTATGACCTGGCGACTAGCGGGGCTCCCCAGGCGGATACGCAGTATTTT. It specifies CASSYDLATSGAPQADTQYF.

This clonotype appeared once. The J gene is TRBJ1-1, the V gene TRBV7-8; possibly TRBD1 for D (6 bases). CDR1 is SGHVS, CDR2 FQNEAQ, per germline. Trimming took off 0 bases at V and 0 bases at J, with 11 bases between the two ends. This CDR3 is 16 amino acids long. DNA for the CDR3: TGTGCCAGCAGCTTAGCGAGGGACACAATGAACACTGAAGCTTTCTTT. It is translated as CASSLARDTMNTEAFF. Complete variable domain (other parts from reference TRBV7-8 and TRBJ1-1): GAGVSQSPRYKVAKRGQDVALRCDPISGHVSLFWYQQALGQGPEFLTYFQNEAQLDKSGLPSDRFFAERPEGSVSTLKIQRTQQEDSAVYLCASSLARDTMNTEAFFGQGTRLTVV.

A few counts support this clonotype. The rearrangement uses TRBV3-1 and TRBJ2-3, with 10 bases fitting TRBD2. CDR3 length: 15 amino acids. Germline CDR1 LGHDT, CDR2 YNNKEL (reference sequence). V gave up 3 bases and J gave up 15 bases; unmatched junction bases: 15. CDR3 protein: CASSHTTLAGEGSYF. CDR3 coding DNA: TGTGCCAGCAGCCATACAACCCTAGCGGGGGAGGGGTCCTATTTT.

V and J are TRBV20-1 and TRBJ2-1; D is uncertain. Germline-derived CDR1 and CDR2 are DFQATT and SNEGSKA (reference sequence). CDR3 length: 11 residues. Trimming pared 3 bases from V and 10 bases from J, leaving 10 bases between. The CDR3 loop reads CSASVGAEQFF. The CDR3, as DNA: TGCAGTGCTAGCGTCGGCGCCGAGCAGTTCTTC.

This rearrangement joins TRBV15 to TRBJ2-1; a weak D match, TRBD1 (6 bases). Trimming cost V 4 bases and J 7 bases, with 11 bases left between them. From germline, CDR1 is LNHNV and CDR2 YYDKDF (reference sequence). The CDR3 covers 13 residues. CDR3 in amino acids: CATSISRGNEQFF. CDR3 in DNA: TGTGCCACCAGCATTTCCAGGGGAAATGAGCAGTTCTTC.

The genes are TRBV16 and TRBJ2-2, with D perhaps TRBD2 (6 bases). Trimming shortened V by 0 bases and J by 6 bases, and 8 bases separated the two germline ends. The CDR3 runs to 14 residues. Germline CDR1 reads KGHSY; CDR2 reads FQNENV. The CDR3 DNA reads as TGTGCCAGCAGCCAATCCGGGGAGGCCGGGGAGCTGTTTTTT. This sequence encodes CASSQSGEAGELFF.

This chain uses TRBV28 with TRBJ1-2; the D is unclear. The CDR3 runs to 10 residues. Germline CDR1 reads MDHEN; CDR2 reads SYDVKM. Trimming stripped 6 bases from V and 6 bases from J, with 5 bases between. The CDR3 protein is CASSGDGYTF. For the CDR3, the DNA is TGTGCCAGCAGCGGAGATGGCTACACCTTC.

CDR3 DNA: TGTGCCAGCAGACCAAGGCGGACTAGCGGGGGGATCACTAGCACAGATACGCAGTATTTT. It specifies CASRPRRTSGGITSTDTQYF. The rearrangement joins TRBV6-2 or TRBV6-3 to TRBJ2-3; 14 nucleotides match TRBD2. Germline V lookup: CDR1 MNHEY, CDR2 SVGEGT. The junction had 14 bases not matched to a gene; V was cut back by 6 bases and J by 0 bases. The CDR3 spans 20 residues.